The entry below describes one T cell receptor (beta chain). The antigen is undetermined. This CDR3 is 14 amino acids long. Germline CDR1 and CDR2: MNHNY and SVGAGI (reference sequence). The data are from a study of blood T cells in healthy people across ages. A second PCR, run for about 7 to 11 cycles, used a sample-barcoded 5' primer plus a J-beta primer mix. TCRdb re-called the 5' RACE reads through MiXCR, storing one row per CDR3 protein. The sample lists some 1.1 million distinct CDR3 sequences, 35% to 45% occurring once. Regarding the study as a whole: Measured against age, TCR beta diversity per million T cells decreased in a roughly linear manner.

The receptor's source is a man younger than 35 in good health. Sequences were obtained from blood. The chain employs TRBV6-6 and TRBJ2-5; D call uncertain. With the DNA end fitting TRBJ2-7 better, the J assignment may be wrong. This CDR3 is CASSYDGVRNEQYF. The CDR3 DNA reads TGTGCCAGCAGTTACGACGGCGTCCGGAACGAGCAGTACTTC.